These 22 T cell receptor beta chains were sequenced from one sample in a study of cytotoxic CD8 clonotypes in ibrutinib-treated CLL. Profiling relied on immunoSEQ multiplex PCR, and the TCRdb table lists in-frame clones only, not all of them. The sample contains tens of thousands of clones, around 84% of which appear only once. This specimen consisted of PBMCs, obtained before ibrutinib treatment. The receptors shown here come from a human donor with chronic lymphocytic leukemia.

This sequence joins TRBV7-3 and TRBJ1-2, with a possible D match to TRBD1 (5 bases). Trimming pared 5 bases from V and 5 bases from J, leaving 18 bases between. Germline CDR1 is SGHTA and CDR2 is FQGTGA. The CDR3 is 15 amino acids. The CDR3 spells CASSPGSPLGYGYTF. DNA of the CDR3: TGTGCCAGCAGCCCAGGGAGCCCCTTGGGGTATGGCTACACCTTC.

This chain joins TRBV9 and TRBJ1-4; TRBD1 is a possible D gene (6 bases). Germline V gene lookup returns CDR1 SGDLS and CDR2 YYNGEE. The CDR3 length is 15 residues. V was cut by 3 bases and J by 3 bases, with 12 bases left in between. The CDR3 bases are TGTGCCAGCAGCGCCGGGACATTCTCTAATGAAAAACTGTTTTTT. It translates to CASSAGTFSNEKLFF.

The table lists this clone with a few counts. The V and J genes are TRBV27 and TRBJ2-5, with unresolved D. Germline CDR1 MNHEY, CDR2 SMNVEV (reference sequence). V dropped 5 bases and J dropped 4 bases, with 11 bases sitting between them. The CDR3 contains 13 residues. As DNA, the CDR3 is TGTGCCAGCAGTGTGTGGCTCGGAGAGACCCAGTACTTC. Its translation is CASSVWLGETQYF.

In its sample, this clone was seen a few times. This rearrangement joins TRBV6-1 to TRBJ1-2; D remains ambiguous. The CDR3 totals 15 residues. V lost 1 base and J lost 4, with 13 bases in between. CDR1 is MNHNS and CDR2 is SASEGT in the germline V gene. CDR3 residues: CASSEVQVVSYGYTF. As DNA, the CDR3 is TGTGCCAGCAGTGAAGTGCAGGTGGTGAGCTATGGCTACACCTTC.

The chain has TRBV19 and TRBJ1-2; 8 bases map to TRBD1. V lost 6 bases and J lost 8; bases outside the gene matches: 8. Germline V gene data show CDR1 as LNHDA and CDR2 as SQIVND (reference sequence). This CDR3 region has 13 residues. In DNA form, the CDR3 reads TGTGCCAGTAGGACAGGGGCTTCGGAAGGCTACACCTTC. This translates into CASRTGASEGYTF.

Comment on this clone: The same CDR3 arises from other DNA sequences in this sample as well. The chain links TRBV6-1 to TRBJ2-3; D perhaps matches TRBD2 (6 bases). The germline V and J ends were trimmed by 3 bases and 3 bases, with 10 bases remaining between them. The germline gives CDR1 MNHNS, CDR2 SASEGT. The CDR3 runs 14 residues. This chain's CDR3 is CASSEGGTTDTQYF. Written as DNA, the CDR3 is TGTGCCAGCAGTGAGGGGGGTACGACAGATACGCAGTATTTT.

The CDR3 here is CASSTHSQGYTEAFF. In nucleotides, the CDR3 is TGTGCCAGTAGTACCCACTCTCAGGGTTACACTGAAGCTTTCTTT. The rearrangement uses TRBV19 and TRBJ1-1, with D possibly TRBD1 on 5 matching bases. V lost 4 bases, J lost 3 bases, and 15 bases lay in between. Germline-derived CDR1 and CDR2 are LNHDA and SQIVND (reference sequence). There are 15 residues in the CDR3.

This clone was seen a single time. V gene TRBV29-1 combines with J gene TRBJ2-3; D gene unclear. This CDR3 spans 10 amino acids. V was cut by 5 bases and J by 6 bases, with 6 bases left in between. Germline-derived CDR1 and CDR2 are SQVTM and ANQGSEA. CDR3: CSVIADTQYF. The DNA of the CDR3 is TGCAGCGTTATTGCTGATACGCAGTATTTT.

The V call is TRBV6-6, the J call TRBJ2-3; D may be TRBD1 (6 bases). The germline V and J ends were trimmed by 4 bases and 0 bases, with 14 bases remaining between them. This CDR3 is built from 16 residues. CDR1 is MNHNY and CDR2 is SVGAGI in the germline V gene (reference sequence). The CDR3 reads CASSSRQVQSTDTQYF. The CDR3 nucleotides are TGTGCCAGCAGTTCCAGACAGGTTCAAAGCACAGATACGCAGTATTTT.

This chain uses TRBV5-1 with TRBJ2-7; D gene ambiguous. With 0 bases removed from V and 2 bases from J, the gap between germline ends came to 9 bases. The CDR3 length is 14 residues. The germline V gene encodes CDR1 SGHRS and CDR2 YFSETQ. CDR3 in DNA: TGCGCCAGCAGCTTGGAGGCAGGTACCTACGAGCAGTACTTC. Its protein is CASSLEAGTYEQYF.

The chain couples TRBV30 to TRBJ1-1; a possible D gene is TRBD1 (6 bases). The length of the CDR3 is 13 residues. Germline CDR1 reads GTSNPN; CDR2 reads SVGIG (reference sequence). The CDR3 region has the DNA TGTGCATCTCAGGGGACCCAAGGCACTGAAGCTTTCTTT. This gives the protein CASQGTQGTEAFF.

The V and J genes are TRBV9 and TRBJ2-1; D is perhaps TRBD2 (6 bases). Germline values: CDR1 SGDLS, CDR2 YYNGEE. This CDR3 region has 15 residues. The V end was cut by 4 bases, the J end by 7 bases, with 18 bases between. The DNA of the CDR3 is TGTGCCAGCAGCTCGGACGGAGGCGGGAATAATGAGCAGTTCTTC. This gives the protein CASSSDGGGNNEQFF.

This clone was counted a single time. V is TRBV9 and J is TRBJ2-7, with a tentative D call TRBD2 (5 bases). The CDR3 consists of 16 residues. The ends were cut back, 3 bases at V and 5 bases at J, with 21 bases in the middle. CDR1 is SGDLS and CDR2 is YYNGEE in the germline V gene. The CDR3 reads CASSGLRGGRVDEQYF. CDR3 nucleotide sequence: TGTGCCAGCAGCGGGCTCCGGGGTGGGAGAGTCGACGAGCAGTACTTC.

This sequence joins TRBV27 and TRBJ1-1; TRBD1 matches at 10 bases. CDR3 length: 15 residues. With 4 bases clipped from V and 2 bases from J, the junction kept 4 bases outside the gene matches. The germline CDR1 and CDR2 sequences are MNHEY and SMNVEV (reference sequence). The CDR3 region is CASSSRDRGNTEAFF. The CDR3 DNA sequence: TGTGCCAGCAGTTCCCGGGACAGGGGCAACACTGAAGCTTTCTTT.

V usage is TRBV25-1 and J usage is TRBJ2-2; D is perhaps TRBD1 or TRBD2 (5 bases each). The germline gives CDR1 MGHDK, CDR2 SYGVNS. V was shortened by 5 bases and J by 4 bases, with 14 bases between the two germline ends. The CDR3 spans 15 residues. CDR3 in amino acids: CASSHLERGTGELFF. In DNA, the CDR3 is TGTGCCAGCAGTCACCTCGAGAGGGGCACCGGGGAGCTGTTTTTT.

The genes are TRBV7-2 and TRBJ2-7; 9 bases line up with TRBD1. Germline V gene data show CDR1 as SGHTA and CDR2 as FQGNSA. The CDR3 totals 12 residues. V dropped 4 bases and J dropped 6; count of bases not matched to a gene: 1. The CDR3 DNA follows: TGTGCCAGCAGCTGGGACAGGGCCGAGCAGTACTTC. The encoded protein is CASSWDRAEQYF.

This rearrangement joins TRBV12-5 to TRBJ2-7; no clear D. CDR1 and CDR2 from the germline V gene are LGHNT and FRNRAP. V lost 1 base, J lost 3 bases, and 4 bases lay in between. The CDR3 is made up of 12 amino acids. The CDR3 nucleotides are TGTGCTAGTGGTTTGGCAAACTACGAGCAGTACTTC. It specifies CASGLANYEQYF.

This chain links TRBV19 with TRBJ2-2, with 9 bases lining up with TRBD2. The CDR3 sequence is 15 residues long. In germline, CDR1 is LNHDA, CDR2 SQIVND (reference sequence). Germline trimming cut 1 base from V and 6 bases from J; bases unmatched to any gene: 3. The CDR3 DNA is TGTGCCAGTAGTATAGTAGCGGGAGCTTCCGGGGAGCTGTTTTTT. This encodes CASSIVAGASGELFF.

The rearrangement uses TRBV27 and TRBJ1-5; 12 bases line up with TRBD1. V lost 5 bases to trimming and J lost 6 bases; unmatched junction nucleotides: 5. The CDR3 consists of 15 residues. In germline, CDR1 is MNHEY, CDR2 SMNVEV (reference sequence). The CDR3 spells CASSPGTGGGQPQHF. The CDR3 bases are TGTGCCAGCAGTCCAGGGACAGGGGGCGGTCAGCCCCAGCATTTT.

The rearrangement links TRBV6-5 to TRBJ1-1; 7 bases are shared with TRBD1. V was pared by 5 bases and J by 1 base, with 7 bases of the junction left unmatched. Per germline, CDR1 MNHEY and CDR2 SVGAGI. The CDR3 spans 15 residues. In DNA, the CDR3 is TGTGCCAGCAGTCAGCCGGGACAGCCGAACACTGAAGCTTTCTTT. Amino acid sequence: CASSQPGQPNTEAFF.

The chain links TRBV2 to TRBJ1-4, with D perhaps TRBD1 (5 bases). This CDR3 is 17 amino acids long. The germline CDR1 and CDR2 sequences are SNHLY and FYNNEI. V lost 6 bases to trimming and J lost 0 bases, with 17 bases between them. CDR3 in amino acids: CASSSWGTIPTNEKLFF. The CDR3 DNA reads as TGTGCCAGCAGCAGCTGGGGGACCATCCCAACTAATGAAAAACTGTTTTTT.

The chain has TRBV27 and TRBJ2-6, with a possible D match to TRBD2 (6 bases). From germline, CDR1 is MNHEY and CDR2 SMNVEV (reference sequence). CDR3 size: 14 residues. The germline V and J ends were trimmed by 8 bases and 1 base, with 9 bases remaining between them. The CDR3 nucleotides are TGTGCCAGCTGGGAGGCTTCTGGGGCCAACGTCCTGACTTTC. Its protein is CASWEASGANVLTF.